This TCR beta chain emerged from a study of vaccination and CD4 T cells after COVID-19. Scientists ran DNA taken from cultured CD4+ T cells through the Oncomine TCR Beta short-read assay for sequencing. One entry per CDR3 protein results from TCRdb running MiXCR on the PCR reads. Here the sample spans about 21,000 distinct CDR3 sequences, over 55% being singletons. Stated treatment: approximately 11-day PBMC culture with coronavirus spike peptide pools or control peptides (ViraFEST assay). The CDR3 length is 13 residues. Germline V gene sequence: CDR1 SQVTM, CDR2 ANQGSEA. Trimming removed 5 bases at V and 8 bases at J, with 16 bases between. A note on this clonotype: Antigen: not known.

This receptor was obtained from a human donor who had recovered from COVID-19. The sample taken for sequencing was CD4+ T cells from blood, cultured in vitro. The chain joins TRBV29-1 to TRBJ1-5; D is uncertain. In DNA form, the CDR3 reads TGCAGCGTTAAGGACGGCTTGGGAGAGCCCCAGCATTTT. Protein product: CSVKDGLGEPQHF.